This TCR beta chain comes out of a study of T-cell memory formation after mild COVID-19. About the research overall: Largely donor-specific sequence clusters came from a couple of donors.

Constant-segment primers and 5'RACE yielded cDNA libraries for TCR alpha and TCR beta, each carrying sample barcodes and UMIs. MiXCR was run by TCRdb on the 5' RACE reads, yielding one entry per CDR3 protein. The repertoire includes under 300,000 distinct CDR3 sequences, 15% to 20% of them detected once, and 20% to 25% sits in the top ten. Study-level findings and limits: Later expanders leaned CD4+, whereas day 15 to 85 contracting clones were balanced CD4/CD8. The study detected some responding clones in pre-infection memory, suggesting cross-reactive memory joined.

Concerning this clonotype: The antigen remains undetermined.

The length of the CDR3 is 16 residues. V lost 7 bases and J lost 0; bases outside the gene matches: 12. Germline V gene lookup returns CDR1 SGHTA and CDR2 FQGNSA. The genes are TRBV7-2 and TRBJ2-7, with 7 positions matching TRBD1. The clonotype was recovered from a man in his late teens or twenties who had mild COVID-19 (a few samples of this study predate the infection). Cell type and time point are not known. Sequences were obtained from PBMCs or a T cell subset sorted from them (not recorded which). The CDR3 spells CASTENPRDSSYEQYV. The CDR3, as DNA: TGTGCCAGCACCGAAAATCCCCGGGACAGCTCCTACGAGCAGTACGTC.